The clone carrying this T cell receptor (beta chain) was detected a few times. This sample is drawn from a study of shared T cell receptors in the human thymus. CDR3 size: 14 residues. The germline gives CDR1 SQVTM, CDR2 ANQGSEA. The germline V and J ends were trimmed by 7 bases and 2 bases, with 15 bases remaining between them. The data were produced by immunoSEQ multiplex PCR, yet TCRdb's version contains in-frame clones alone and is incomplete. The data contain under 700,000 clones, 78% of them singletons. This sample was also put to use in a study of human thymus T cells. That report notes: Resections removed during corrective heart surgery provided the thymus tissue used. Thymic and blood repertoires appeared to display a bias in their usage of V and J genes. Related research described strongly overlapping thymic repertoires in unrelated people.

The receptor was isolated from a boy younger than two with a congenital heart defect. The V gene is TRBV29-1, the J gene TRBJ2-1; tentatively, D is TRBD1 (5 bases). The specimen was thymocytes. CDR3 in amino acids: CSAPVRGTYNEQFF. For the CDR3, the DNA is TGCAGCGCCCCGGTAAGGGGCACCTACAATGAGCAGTTCTTC.